Listed below are T cell receptor beta chains from one sample, sequenced in a study of tumor-infiltrating lymphocytes in primary liver carcinoma. TCRdb used MiXCR to reprocess the multiplex PCR reads, holding one entry per CDR3 protein. The top ten hold about 9.4% of the sample, which has around 330,000 distinct CDR3 sequences, 60% to 80% seen once. The specimen was peripheral blood. The origin of the receptors is a man in his forties or fifties with primary liver carcinoma and hepatitis B virus infection. CDR3s include the opening cysteine and the closing phenylalanine or tryptophan. D genes are given only for firm matches. Size is stated for part of the rows, as once, few or many counts, or as a class when the clone is expanded.

j_call clone_size v_call d_call cdr3_nt cdr3_aa
TRBJ2-3 - TRBV7-7 - TGTGCTAGCAGCTTAAAACCATCGGGTACAGATACGCAGTATTTT CASSLKPSGTDTQYF
TRBJ2-2 - TRBV11-1 TRBD1 TGTGCCAGCAGCTTCCAGGGACAGGGAACCGGGGAGCTGCTTTTT CASSFQGQGTGELLF
TRBJ2-7 - TRBV6-5 TRBD2 TGTGCCAGCAGTTACTCGGGGACTAGCGGGAGCGGCGGCCCCGAGCAGTACTTC CASSYSGTSGSGGPEQYF
TRBJ2-1 - TRBV5-1 TRBD1 TGCGCCAGCAGCCCCGGACAGGGGAGTGATGAGCAGTTCTTC CASSPGQGSDEQFF
TRBJ1-1 - TRBV29-1 TRBD1 TGCAGCATTGAGGACGGACAGGCGAACACTGAAGCTTTCTTT CSIEDGQANTEAFF
TRBJ2-1 - TRBV29-1 - TGCACTGTTGCCTATAGCGAGGTGAAGAATGAGCAGTTCTTC CTVAYSEVKNEQFF
TRBJ1-5 few TRBV4-1 - TGCGCCAGCAGCCTCTCGGACAAAAAAAATCAGCCCCAGCATTTT CASSLSDKKNQPQHF
TRBJ2-1 - TRBV20-1 TRBD1 TGCAGTGCTTACCGGGACAGGGGATCTGGTGAGCAGTTCTTC CSAYRDRGSGEQFF
TRBJ1-1 many TRBV10-3 - TGTGCCAGCCGGACAGAGAACACTGAAGCTTTCTTT CASRTENTEAFF
TRBJ2-5 many TRBV6-1 TRBD2 TGTGCCAGCAGTTATGGACTAGTCCAAGAGACCCAGTACTTC CASSYGLVQETQYF
TRBJ2-1 - TRBV11-3 TRBD2 TGTGCTGGCAGCTTAGCGGGAGTGTTAAATGAGCAGTTCTTC CAGSLAGVLNEQFF
TRBJ2-1 many TRBV6-2/TRBV6-3 TRBD2 TGTGCCAGCAGCCAGCTTACTAGCGGGTACAATGAGCAGTTCTTC CASSQLTSGYNEQFF
TRBJ2-2 - TRBV2 - TGTGCCAGCATAAAACCACCCGGGACCGGGGAGCTGTTTTTT CASIKPPGTGELFF
TRBJ2-1 - TRBV5-1 - TGCGCCAGCAGCTCAGGAGGGGCGAATGAGCAGTTCTTC CASSSGGANEQFF
TRBJ2-2 - TRBV11-2 - TGTCCCAGCAGCCATGTCCAGGGGAGGACCGGGGAGCTATTTTTT CPSSHVQGRTGELFF
TRBJ2-7 few TRBV7-8 TRBD1 TGTGCCAGCAGCAACCTCGGGACAGGTGCGGGCTACGAGCAGTACTTC CASSNLGTGAGYEQYF
TRBJ1-1 - TRBV5-5 - TGTGCCAGCAGCCCAACTGTTTGGAACACTGAAGCTTTCTTT CASSPTVWNTEAFF
TRBJ2-3 - TRBV28 - TGTGCCAGCAGTTTATTTGGGGGGCGTAGAACAGATACGCAGTATTTT CASSLFGGRRTDTQYF
TRBJ2-5 - TRBV28 - TGTGTCAGCAGTTTATCCCGAGGGGAAGAGACCCAGTACTTC CVSSLSRGEETQYF
TRBJ2-5 - TRBV30 - TGTGCCTGGAGTCCTACAGGTCGTAAGACCCATTACTTC CAWSPTGRKTHYF
TRBJ1-6 - TRBV4-1 - TGCGCGAGCAGCCAAGATAGCTCAGGGAATTCACCCCTCCACTTT CASSQDSSGNSPLHF
TRBJ1-3 - TRBV28 - TGTGCCAGCACGACTGTAGGGCAGGGTTCTGGAAACACCATATATTTT CASTTVGQGSGNTIYF
TRBJ2-3 - TRBV7-2 - TGTGCCAGCACCCTAAAGGGGGGGGCGCGCTTTAACCCGGATACGCAGTATTTT CASTLKGGARFNPDTQYF
TRBJ2-5 many TRBV6-2/TRBV6-3 - TGTGCCAGCAGTGGGACGACAGAGACCCAGTACTTC CASSGTTETQYF
TRBJ2-2 - TRBV28 - TGTGCCAGCAGTTATGTCGAGATAAACACCGGGGAGCTGTTTTTT CASSYVEINTGELFF
TRBJ2-7 few TRBV6-6 - TGTGCCAGCAGCCTCCGTAAGGGCGCAGGATGGGAGCAGTACTTC CASSLRKGAGWEQYF
TRBJ2-5 few TRBV6-1 TRBD1 TGTGCCAGCAGGGGGGACAGCCAAGAGACCCAGTACTTC CASRGDSQETQYF
TRBJ1-3 - TRBV6-6 TRBD1 TGTGCCAACAGTTCTCCGCAGGGGGCGCGAGGAAACACCATACATTTT CANSSPQGARGNTIHF
TRBJ2-2 - TRBV11-2 - TGTGCCAGCAGCCCGGCGGAGCCGGGGTTAGTCGGGGAGCTGTTTTTT CASSPAEPGLVGELFF
TRBJ2-5 few TRBV11-3 - TGTGCCAGCAGCGTCTCTCCCGGCGGGAACCGGGTGACCCAGTACTTC CASSVSPGGNRVTQYF
TRBJ2-5 many TRBV18 TRBD2 TGTGCCAGCTCACCGGTAGCGGGAGAGACCCAGTACTTC CASSPVAGETQYF
TRBJ2-3 many TRBV12-3/TRBV12-4 - TGTGCCAGCGGAGGACGGGTCCTGGGGGATACGCAGTATTTT CASGGRVLGDTQYF
TRBJ2-3 - TRBV11-2 - TGTGCCAGCATCACGAAGGGGACGGGTATGTGTGGTACGCAGTATTTT CASITKGTGMCGTQYF
TRBJ1-2 many TRBV6-1 - TGTGCCAGCAGTGAGGGAGGGGAGCCCTATGGCTACACCTTC CASSEGGEPYGYTF
TRBJ1-2 - TRBV6-6 TRBD1 TGTGCCAGTAGACAGGGGGATGGTGGCTGCACCTTC CASRQGDGGCTF
TRBJ2-3 - TRBV11-2 - TGTGTCAGCAGCTTAGCTCCCACAGATACGCAGTATTTT CVSSLAPTDTQYF
TRBJ1-1 - TRBV14 - TGTGCCAGCAGCCAAACAGGTCAGAACACTGAAGCTTTCTTT CASSQTGQNTEAFF
TRBJ2-1 - TRBV11-1 TRBD1 TGTGCCAGCAGCAAACAAAGACAGGGGATCTACAATGAGCAGTTCTTC CASSKQRQGIYNEQFF
TRBJ1-4 - TRBV5-1 TRBD1 TGTGCCAGCGGCTTCGTCTCCGGGACAGCTAATGAAAAACTGTTTTTT CASGFVSGTANEKLFF
TRBJ1-1 few TRBV7-9 - TGTGCCAGCGGCAAAGGGTTCGGCACTGAAGCTTTCTTT CASGKGFGTEAFF
TRBJ1-1 - TRBV4-1 - TGCGCCAGCAGCCCGGTGACGGGGGGCTACACTGAAGCTTTCTTT CASSPVTGGYTEAFF
TRBJ1-4 - TRBV12-3/TRBV12-4 TRBD1 TGTGCCAGCAGTTTGTTTGGGACAGACGGAGAAAAACTGTTTTTT CASSLFGTDGEKLFF
TRBJ2-7 many TRBV10-2 - TGCGCCAGCAGACTAGTTAGCACCGAGCAGTACTTC CASRLVSTEQYF
TRBJ1-2 - TRBV12-3/TRBV12-4 - TGTGCCAGCAGTTCAGCGACAGCCAACTATGGCTACACTTTC CASSSATANYGYTF
TRBJ2-1 many TRBV12-3/TRBV12-4 TRBD2 TGTGCCAGCAGTCTGACTAGCTATGAGCAGTTCTTC CASSLTSYEQFF
TRBJ2-1 few TRBV6-1 - TGTGCCAGCTCGGTTAGCGCGGGGACCGGCTATGAGCAGTTCTTC CASSVSAGTGYEQFF
TRBJ2-1 - TRBV10-3 - TGTGCCATCGGTGGAGCTAGCCATGAGCAGTTCTTC CAIGGASHEQFF
TRBJ2-7 few TRBV7-3 TRBD1 TGTGCCAGCAGCCCGGGACAGGGGCTGTACTTC CASSPGQGLYF
TRBJ2-7 many TRBV10-3 - TGTGCCATCAGTGAGTCGATACAGTTCTACGAGCAGTACTTC CAISESIQFYEQYF
TRBJ2-3 - TRBV24-1 - TGTGCCACCAGTGACCTAAACCCCCAAACAGGGAAATCGACAGATACGCAGTATTTT CATSDLNPQTGKSTDTQYF
TRBJ1-1 many TRBV12-3/TRBV12-4 TRBD1 TGTGCCAGCAGGGGGACAGGAACTGAAACTGAAGCTTTCTTT CASRGTGTETEAFF
TRBJ2-7 - TRBV12-5 TRBD1 TGTGCTAGTGGTTTGCCTCCTAGCACGGGGACAGAGGGGTGCGAGCAGTACTTC CASGLPPSTGTEGCEQYF
TRBJ2-7 many TRBV29-1 - TGCAGCGCCCTGGGGACCAAATTCCCGACCTACGAGCAGTACTTC CSALGTKFPTYEQYF
TRBJ2-7 few TRBV6-2/TRBV6-3 TRBD2 TGTGCCAGCAGTTTAGCGGGAGAAAGATACGAGCAGTACTTC CASSLAGERYEQYF
TRBJ1-2 - TRBV29-1 TRBD1 TGCAGCATTGAAGGGGACAGTGGGAACTATGGCTACATCTTC CSIEGDSGNYGYIF
TRBJ2-1 few TRBV12-3/TRBV12-4 - TGTGTCAGCAGCCGTGACAGCTACAATGAGCAGTTCTTC CVSSRDSYNEQFF